This TCR beta chain stems from a study of OX40 agonist ivuxolimab in advanced cancers. Deletions cut 1 base from V and 3 bases from J, with 16 bases between. Germline lookup yields CDR1 SGHAT and CDR2 FQNNGV. This CDR3 is built from 16 residues. Blood got drawn at baseline, again on cycle 4 day 1, and then on cycle 7 day 1. The assay was immunoSEQ multiplex PCR, and TCRdb's table has in-frame clones only and misses some. The table has about 77,000 clones, 81% seen once; the top ten hold more than 3.5%. The sequence was collected from an adult with an advanced solid tumor such as melanoma, head and neck, liver or kidney cancer. The chain recombines TRBV11-2 with TRBJ2-7; D could derive from TRBD1 or TRBD2 (6 bases each). Sequenced material: CD4+ or CD8+ T cells sorted from blood, taken in a trial of the OX40 agonist ivuxolimab. The CDR3 spells CASSLGFRGRSYEQYF. As DNA, the CDR3 is TGTGCCAGCAGCTTAGGGTTCCGGGGGCGTAGCTACGAGCAGTACTTC.